The 26 T cell receptor beta chains below were found in one sample sequenced in a study of technical replicates of blood from a handful of donors. Sequencing was performed with immunoSEQ multiplex PCR; in TCRdb, only in-frame clones are kept and a portion is missing. The repertoire consists of fewer than 95,000 clones, with 90% to 95% occurring once and the leading ten covering approximately 0.25%. Material for sequencing was T cells isolated from PBMCs. These receptor sequences come from a human donor in good health.

This rearrangement joins TRBV6-6 to TRBJ2-5; D may be TRBD2 (6 bases). Germline loops: CDR1 MNHNY, CDR2 SVGAGI (reference sequence). Trimming took off 6 bases at V and 2 bases at J, with 16 bases between the two ends. This CDR3 contains 15 residues. Written as DNA, the CDR3 is TGTGCCAGCAGACCCTTCGAGCGGGCACAAGAGACCCAGTACTTC. It encodes CASRPFERAQETQYF.

This chain uses TRBV29-1 with TRBJ1-2; maybe TRBD1 (5 bases). With 5 bases removed from V and 3 bases from J, the gap between germline ends came to 13 bases. The germline gives CDR1 SQVTM, CDR2 ANQGSEA. CDR3 length equals 13 residues. CDR3 in DNA: TGCAGCGTTTACAGGATGTTTGACTATGGCTACACCTTC. Translation gives CSVYRMFDYGYTF.

The table lists this clone with a count of one. The chain recombines TRBV19 with TRBJ2-1; no clear D. The V gene lost 7 bases and the J gene lost 7 bases, with 8 bases spanning the gap. The CDR3 runs to 11 residues. Germline-derived CDR1 and CDR2 are LNHDA and SQIVND (reference sequence). CDR3 in amino acids: CASTLINEQFF. In DNA form, the CDR3 reads TGTGCCAGTACCCTTATAAATGAGCAGTTCTTC. Full variable domain (remainder filled in from reference TRBV19 and TRBJ2-1): DGGITQSPKYLFRKEGQNVTLSCEQNLNHDAMYWYRQDPGQGLRLIYYSQIVNDFQKGDIAEGYSVSREKKESFPLTVTSAQKNPTAFYLCASTLINEQFFGPGTRLTVL.

The genes are TRBV28 and TRBJ2-4; 8 bases line up with TRBD2. The CDR3 is 13 residues long. Germline CDR1 and CDR2: MDHEN and SYDVKM. V was pared by 2 bases and J by 14 bases, with 8 bases of the junction left unmatched. The CDR3 nucleotides read TGTGCCAGCAGTTTACGGGAGGGCCGGCAAAAGTACTTC. Translated, it gives CASSLREGRQKYF.

In its sample, this clone was seen once. The rearrangement uses TRBV2 and TRBJ2-6, with TRBD1 identical over 7 bases. Trimming cost V 5 bases and J 2 bases; bases outside gene matches: 3. Germline lookup yields CDR1 SNHLY and CDR2 FYNNEI. The CDR3 extends over 15 amino acids. The CDR3 sequence is CASSTTGAGANVLTF. Written as DNA, the CDR3 is TGTGCCAGCAGTACTACAGGGGCTGGGGCCAACGTCCTGACTTTC.

The V call is TRBV4-1, the J call TRBJ2-5; 12 nucleotides line up with TRBD2. Unmatched junction bases numbered 5, after V lost 1 base and J lost 2 bases. This CDR3 region has 17 residues. Germline V CDR1 and CDR2: MGHRA, YSYEKL. CDR3 protein: CASSQVRLAGDQETQYF. The CDR3 DNA is TGCGCCAGCAGCCAAGTACGACTAGCGGGGGATCAAGAGACCCAGTACTTC.

This chain uses TRBV19 with TRBJ2-5, with D tentatively TRBD2 (6 bases). Deletions cut 5 bases from V and 1 base from J, with 11 bases between. CDR1 and CDR2 (germline): LNHDA, SQIVND (reference sequence). The CDR3 is 14 residues long. CDR3 DNA: TGTGCCAGTAGTCCCCTAGCGCCCCAAGAGACCCAGTACTTC. Amino acid sequence: CASSPLAPQETQYF.

The genes are TRBV19 and TRBJ1-1, with 7 bases identical to TRBD1. Trimming at V came to 1 base and at J to 4 bases, leaving 9 bases not matched to a gene. Germline CDR1 and CDR2: LNHDA and SQIVND (reference sequence). This CDR3 contains 16 residues. The CDR3 bases are TGTGCCAGTAGTATAGCCAGGGGGTTGATGGTCACTGAAGCTTTCTTT. Protein sequence: CASSIARGLMVTEAFF. The full variable domain, with the rest looked up from reference TRBV19 and TRBJ1-1, is DGGITQSPKYLFRKEGQNVTLSCEQNLNHDAMYWYRQDPGQGLRLIYYSQIVNDFQKGDIAEGYSVSREKKESFPLTVTSAQKNPTAFYLCASSIARGLMVTEAFFGQGTRLTVV.

Only one count was recorded for this clone. The V call is TRBV7-9, the J call TRBJ2-7; TRBD2 agrees at 11 bases. The J segment lost 7 bases and the V segment lost 5 bases, leaving 13 bases of the junction unmatched. The CDR3 has 16 residues. Germline V gives CDR1 SEHNR, CDR2 FQNEAQ (reference sequence). The CDR3 protein is CASSLRSGRVLREQYF. The CDR3 DNA follows: TGTGCCAGCAGCCTCCGTAGCGGGAGGGTATTGAGGGAGCAGTACTTC.

The chain carries TRBV6-5 and TRBJ1-6; 8 bases are shared with TRBD1. This CDR3 is 13 amino acids long. Germline lookup yields CDR1 MNHEY and CDR2 SVGAGI. The ends lost 6 bases at V and 13 bases at J; junction bases unmatched: 8. The CDR3 nucleotides read TGTGCCAGCAGGCCCACAGGGGGGGTGCCCCTCCACTTT. As protein: CASRPTGGVPLHF.

V is TRBV7-8 and J is TRBJ1-3; D might be TRBD1 (5 bases). The CDR3 consists of 20 residues. V gave up 4 bases and J gave up 0 bases, with 25 bases separating them. Germline V gives CDR1 SGHVS, CDR2 FQNEAQ. Here the CDR3 DNA reads TGTGCCAGCAGCTCATTTAATCTGATTCGCGACAGAAGCTCTGGAAACACCATATATTTT. Its translation is CASSSFNLIRDRSSGNTIYF.

This clone was seen once. V usage is TRBV7-2 and J usage is TRBJ2-7, with 7 positions matching TRBD2. J lost 5 bases, V lost 5 bases, and 3 bases had no gene match. There are 12 residues in the CDR3. CDR1 SGHTA and CDR2 FQGNSA come from the germline V gene. Here the CDR3 reads CASSPTSNEQYF. DNA for the CDR3: TGTGCCAGCAGCCCGACTAGCAACGAGCAGTACTTC.

The CDR3 DNA reads TGTGCCAGCAGCCCGTTCGGGGAAAAGCCCTACAATGAGCAGTTCTTC. This encodes CASSPFGEKPYNEQFF. The rearrangement joins TRBV7-7 to TRBJ2-1, with D tentatively TRBD2 (5 bases). The CDR3 sequence is 16 residues long. The germline gives CDR1 SSHAT, CDR2 FNYEAQ (reference sequence). With 5 bases removed from V and 2 bases from J, the gap between germline ends came to 16 bases.

The chain couples TRBV9 to TRBJ1-2; 7 nucleotides agree with TRBD1. The CDR3 has 16 amino acids. CDR1 is SGDLS and CDR2 is YYNGEE in the germline V gene. The V and J ends lost 1 base and 4 bases, in that order; junction bases with no gene match: 10. The CDR3 here is CASSVRETGLGYGYTF. The CDR3 bases are TGTGCCAGCAGCGTACGAGAGACAGGGCTCGGCTATGGCTACACCTTC.

In its sample, this clone was seen once. The chain has TRBV19 and TRBJ2-5; D unresolved. Germline V gene sequence: CDR1 LNHDA, CDR2 SQIVND (reference sequence). The CDR3 is 15 residues long. V was shortened by 3 bases and J by 0 bases, with 11 bases between the two germline ends. The CDR3 loop reads CASSIDDTYQETQYF. The DNA for the CDR3 is TGTGCCAGTAGTATTGATGACACCTACCAAGAGACCCAGTACTTC.

The J gene is TRBJ1-1, the V gene TRBV11-2; TRBD1 aligns across 8 bases. Germline CDR1 is SGHAT and CDR2 is FQNNGV. The CDR3 runs to 14 residues. Losses at the gene ends were 2 bases for V and 8 bases for J; bases not matched to a gene: 7. CDR3 bases: TGTGCCAGCAGCTTACCAGGGGGCGCGGTGGAAGCTTTCTTT. Translation: CASSLPGGAVEAFF.

CDR3 region: CASSPPGYSNQPQHF. The DNA for the CDR3 is TGTGCCAGCAGCCCACCGGGGTATAGCAATCAGCCCCAGCATTTT. This chain joins TRBV2 and TRBJ1-5; no clear D gene. CDR1 is SNHLY and CDR2 is FYNNEI in the germline V gene. This CDR3 contains 15 residues. V was shortened by 6 bases and J by 0 bases, with 12 bases between the two germline ends.

The rearrangement links TRBV18 to TRBJ2-7; perhaps TRBD1 as D (6 bases). This CDR3 contains 16 residues. The V gene's germline CDR1 is KGHSH and CDR2 LQKENI. V shed 2 bases and J shed 1 base, with 15 bases lying between them. The CDR3 loop is CASSPFSGQGSYEQYF. CDR3 nucleotides: TGTGCCAGCTCACCATTCTCGGGCCAGGGGTCCTACGAGCAGTACTTC.

This chain links TRBV13 with TRBJ1-2; D not resolved. In germline, CDR1 is PRHDT, CDR2 FYEKMQ (reference sequence). CDR3 length: 13 amino acids. The germline V and J ends were trimmed by 3 bases and 4 bases, with 9 bases remaining between them. The CDR3 DNA follows: TGTGCCAGCAGCTTGGAGAGGCTCTATGGCTACACCTTC. This codes for CASSLERLYGYTF.

This clone was seen only once. Here the CDR3 DNA reads TGTGCCAGTAGTATCGGGGGACTAGCGGGAGGTGAAGAGACCCAGTACTTC. Encoded protein: CASSIGGLAGGEETQYF. This chain uses TRBV19 with TRBJ2-5; 15 positions agree with TRBD2. This CDR3 has 17 residues. CDR1 is LNHDA and CDR2 is SQIVND in the germline V gene (reference sequence). Trimming at V came to 3 bases and at J to 3 bases, leaving 5 bases not matched to a gene.

The gene calls are TRBV30 and TRBJ1-2; D is unresolved. Germline CDR1 is GTSNPN and CDR2 is SVGIG (reference sequence). This CDR3 is built from 12 residues. Between the trimmed V and J ends, which lost 0 bases and 7 bases, there was a span of 9 bases. The CDR3 DNA reads as TGTGCCTGGAGTGTACCTATTAGTGGCTACACCTTC. It encodes CAWSVPISGYTF.

The gene calls are TRBV6-4 and TRBJ2-3; 12 bases agree with TRBD2. Germline CDR1 and CDR2: MRHNA and SNTAGT. This CDR3 has 15 amino acids. J gave up 5 bases and V 3 bases, and 3 bases lay outside the gene matches. The CDR3 nucleotides read TGTGCCAGCAGTGAACAGGGACTAGCGGGAGATACGCAGTATTTT. This codes for CASSEQGLAGDTQYF.

This clone is a singleton in its sample. V usage is TRBV2 and J usage is TRBJ2-5; D is perhaps TRBD2 (5 bases). V was shortened by 8 bases and J by 4 bases, with 17 bases between the two germline ends. The CDR3 sequence is 14 residues long. Germline CDR1 SNHLY, CDR2 FYNNEI. CDR3 sequence: CASENREKSETQYF. Written as DNA, the CDR3 is TGTGCCAGCGAAAACCGGGAAAAATCAGAGACCCAGTACTTC.

The chain carries TRBV30 and TRBJ2-4, with 11 bases fitting TRBD2. The CDR3 contains 18 residues. The V gene's germline CDR1 is GTSNPN and CDR2 SVGIG (reference sequence). The V segment lost 0 bases and the J segment 3 bases; nucleotides outside the gene matches: 10. CDR3 in amino acids: CAWSVRGLAGGYKNIQYF. The CDR3 DNA reads TGTGCCTGGAGTGTAAGGGGGCTAGCGGGGGGTTACAAAAACATTCAGTACTTC.

This sequence joins TRBV19 and TRBJ1-5; D perhaps matches TRBD1 (6 bases). In germline, CDR1 is LNHDA, CDR2 SQIVND (reference sequence). The CDR3 is 14 residues long. V shed 5 bases and J shed 5 bases, with 13 bases lying between them. CDR3 coding DNA: TGTGCCAGTAGTCAGGGACAAACCCATCAGCCCCAGCATTTT. It translates to CASSQGQTHQPQHF. Looking up the rest from reference TRBV19 and TRBJ1-5 gives the full variable domain: DGGITQSPKYLFRKEGQNVTLSCEQNLNHDAMYWYRQDPGQGLRLIYYSQIVNDFQKGDIAEGYSVSREKKESFPLTVTSAQKNPTAFYLCASSQGQTHQPQHFGDGTRLSIL.

This chain connects TRBV5-1 to TRBJ2-7, with 7 nucleotides matching TRBD2. The V gene's germline CDR1 is SGHRS and CDR2 YFSETQ. CDR3 size: 14 residues. V lost 2 bases to trimming and J lost 0 bases; unmatched junction nucleotides: 2. CDR3 sequence (DNA): TGCGCCAGCAGCTTAGGGAGGGCCTCCTACGAGCAGTACTTC. This translates into CASSLGRASYEQYF.